The 9 T cell receptor beta chains below were found in one sample sequenced in a study of blood T cell repertoires in COVID-19. The assay was immunoSEQ multiplex PCR, and TCRdb's table has in-frame clones only and misses some. The sample includes 210,000 or so clones, 80% seen only once; the top ten take approximately 4.3%. Material: PBMCs or T cells enriched from blood (not recorded which). The receptors were gathered from a man aged 25 to 40 with acute COVID-19.

The chain is built from TRBV6-1 and TRBJ2-5, with D possibly TRBD2 on 6 matching bases. Germline values: CDR1 MNHNS, CDR2 SASEGT. V was cut by 2 bases and J by 7 bases, with 8 bases left in between. The CDR3 covers 12 residues. The CDR3 DNA reads TGTGCCAGCAGTGAAAGGGGAGGGACCCAGTACTTC. Translation: CASSERGGTQYF.

J is TRBJ1-1 and V is TRBV5-1; 8 bases are a match to TRBD1. The CDR3 is made up of 14 amino acids. V lost 0 bases and J lost 8; bases outside the gene matches: 6. CDR1 is SGHRS, CDR2 YFSETQ, per germline. This CDR3 reads CASSLVVTGGEAFF. As DNA, the CDR3 is TGCGCCAGCAGCTTGGTCGTTACAGGGGGAGAAGCTTTCTTT.

This clone was observed a single time. The genes are TRBV12-3 or TRBV12-4 and TRBJ1-5; 7 bases fit TRBD1. J was trimmed by 6 bases and V by 6 bases; bases with no gene match: 5. CDR3 length: 13 amino acids. The CDR3 protein is CASSRAGGQPQHF. The CDR3 region has the DNA TGTGCCAGCAGCAGGGCAGGGGGTCAGCCCCAGCATTTT.

The V and J genes are TRBV4-1 and TRBJ1-1; TRBD1 might be the D (5 bases). The germline V gene encodes CDR1 MGHRA and CDR2 YSYEKL. Trimming cost V 5 bases and J 4 bases, with 14 bases left between them. The CDR3 extends over 14 amino acids. The CDR3 region has the DNA TGCGCCAGCAGCTTAGGGGTCTCGGGCACTGAAGCTTTCTTT. Translated: CASSLGVSGTEAFF.

About this clone: The same CDR3 is also encoded by other DNA sequences in this sample. The chain links TRBV28 to TRBJ1-2, with a weak D call TRBD1 (6 bases). V was clipped by 5 bases and J by 4 bases, with 11 bases between them. The CDR3 loop spans 13 amino acids. Germline assignment: CDR1 MDHEN and CDR2 SYDVKM. This CDR3 is CASSLQGPYGYTF. The CDR3 region has the DNA TGTGCCAGCAGTCTACAGGGACCCTATGGCTACACCTTC.

For the CDR3, the DNA is TGTGCCAGCAGCTTTTACAGGAGTAGCAATCAGCCCCAGCATTTT. Amino acids: CASSFYRSSNQPQHF. The gene calls are TRBV7-2 and TRBJ1-5, with D possibly matching TRBD1 (5 bases). Germline-derived CDR1 and CDR2 are SGHTA and FQGNSA. V was cut by 3 bases and J by 0 bases, with 9 bases left in between. The CDR3 loop spans 15 amino acids.

V usage is TRBV27 and J usage is TRBJ1-3; 10 bases align to TRBD1. The CDR3 length is 16 residues. CDR1 is MNHEY, CDR2 SMNVEV, per germline (reference sequence). The V gene end was trimmed by 5 bases and the J gene end by 4 bases; junction bases not matched to a gene: 8. The CDR3 bases are TGTGCCAGCAGTCCCGCGACAGGGGGCATAGGAAACACCATATATTTT. Translating gives CASSPATGGIGNTIYF.

This chain uses TRBV18 with TRBJ2-5; maybe TRBD2 (7 bases). This CDR3 spans 14 amino acids. Germline assignment: CDR1 KGHSH and CDR2 LQKENI. V shed 2 bases and J shed 3 bases, with 10 bases lying between them. The CDR3 DNA reads as TGTGCCAGCTCACCATGGGGGGGCGAAGAGACCCAGTACTTC. Its protein is CASSPWGGEETQYF. The full variable domain, rest sourced from reference TRBV18 and TRBJ2-5, is NAGVMQNPRHLVRRRGQEARLRCSPMKGHSHVYWYRQLPEEGLKFMVYLQKENIIDESGMPKERFSAEFPKEGPSILRIQQVVRGDSAAYFCASSPWGGEETQYFGPGTRLLVL.

This clone was detected a few times. The chain joins TRBV4-1 to TRBJ1-2; a possible D gene is TRBD1 (5 bases). Deletions cut 4 bases from V and 7 bases from J, with 22 bases between. The germline V gene encodes CDR1 MGHRA and CDR2 YSYEKL. The CDR3 extends over 16 amino acids. In DNA form, the CDR3 reads TGCGCCAGCAGCCGAGAGGTCCGGGACTCTGGCTCTGGCTACACCTTC. Protein product: CASSREVRDSGSGYTF.